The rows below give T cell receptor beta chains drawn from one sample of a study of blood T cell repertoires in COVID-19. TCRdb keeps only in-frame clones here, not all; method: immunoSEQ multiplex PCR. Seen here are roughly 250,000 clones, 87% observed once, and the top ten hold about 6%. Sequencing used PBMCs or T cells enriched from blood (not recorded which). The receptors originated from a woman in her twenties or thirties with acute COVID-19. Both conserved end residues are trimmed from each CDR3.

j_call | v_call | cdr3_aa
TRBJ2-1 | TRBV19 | ASRLLAGEYNEQF
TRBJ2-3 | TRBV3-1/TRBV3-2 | ASSSPGFQHTDTQY
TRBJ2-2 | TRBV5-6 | ASRYTGVGTGELF
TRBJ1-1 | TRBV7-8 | ASSVSAGRRGNTEAF
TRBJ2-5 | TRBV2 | ASSTGQGEQETQY
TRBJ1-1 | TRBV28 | ASSLGGAAEAF
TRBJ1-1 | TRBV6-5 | ASSYSGTGLYTEAF
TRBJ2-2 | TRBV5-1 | ASSLAGRTGAGELF
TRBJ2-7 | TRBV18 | ASSPRVAGRGQSGEQY
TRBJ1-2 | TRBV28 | ASTDPRNYGYT
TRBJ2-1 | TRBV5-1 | ASTKSSGRSYNEQF
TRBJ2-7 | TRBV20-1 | SAGRPFEQY
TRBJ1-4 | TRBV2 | ASSELLRTYEKLF
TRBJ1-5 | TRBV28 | ASSDRGNNQPQH
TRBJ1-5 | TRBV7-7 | ASSLTGQSNQPQH
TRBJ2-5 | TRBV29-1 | SVQWDLETQY
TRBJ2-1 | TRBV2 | ACQVRVPDNEQF
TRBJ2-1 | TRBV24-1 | ATSDPGLADNEQF
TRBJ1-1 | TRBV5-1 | ASSRKGTTGESTEAF
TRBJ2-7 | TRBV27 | ASSLGRGPREQY
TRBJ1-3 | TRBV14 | ASSPVPGHTGNTIY
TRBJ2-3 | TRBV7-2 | ASSYRRGQGANTQY
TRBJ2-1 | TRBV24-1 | ATSRGTGAYNEQF
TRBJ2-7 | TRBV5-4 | ASSPFAGEQY
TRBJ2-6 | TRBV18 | ASSVQGLHSGANVLT
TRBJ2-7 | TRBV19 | ASTSSGKGGEQY
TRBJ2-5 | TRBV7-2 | ASSWSVSAARETQY
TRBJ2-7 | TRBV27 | ASSRLAGGHEQY
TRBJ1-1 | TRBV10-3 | AISEARVAF
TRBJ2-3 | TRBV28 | ASSSIAGGPVDTQY
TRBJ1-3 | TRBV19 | ASSSPTGSGNTIY
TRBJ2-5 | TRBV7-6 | ASSPTSFQETQY
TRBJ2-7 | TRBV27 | ATNLYQREIGEQY
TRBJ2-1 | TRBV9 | ASSVRSGGSNEQF
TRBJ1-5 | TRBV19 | ASSIQTISPYSNQPQH
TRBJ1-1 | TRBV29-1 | SVEVGGETEAF
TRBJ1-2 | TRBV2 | ASSGNFNYSYT
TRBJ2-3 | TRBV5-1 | ASSALQGSDTQY
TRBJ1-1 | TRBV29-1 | SVVRNTEAF
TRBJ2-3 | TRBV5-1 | ASSSGPRGGEADTQY